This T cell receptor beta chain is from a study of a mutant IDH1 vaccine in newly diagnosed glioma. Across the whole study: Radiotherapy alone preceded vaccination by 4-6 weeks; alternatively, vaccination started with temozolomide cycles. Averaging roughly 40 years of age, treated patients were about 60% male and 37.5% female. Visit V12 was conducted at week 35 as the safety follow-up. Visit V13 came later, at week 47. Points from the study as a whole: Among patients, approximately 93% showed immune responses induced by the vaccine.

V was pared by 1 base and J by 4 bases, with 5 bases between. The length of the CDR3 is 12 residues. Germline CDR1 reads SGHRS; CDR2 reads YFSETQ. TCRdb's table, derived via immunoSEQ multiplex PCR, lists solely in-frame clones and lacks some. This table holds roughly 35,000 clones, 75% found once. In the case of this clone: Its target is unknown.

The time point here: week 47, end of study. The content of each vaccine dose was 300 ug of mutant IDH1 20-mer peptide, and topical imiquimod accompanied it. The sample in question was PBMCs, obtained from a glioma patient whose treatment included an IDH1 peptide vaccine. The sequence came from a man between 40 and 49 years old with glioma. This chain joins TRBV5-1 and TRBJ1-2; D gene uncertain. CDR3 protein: CASSLSGYGYTF. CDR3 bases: TGCGCCAGCAGCTTGAGCGGCTATGGCTACACCTTC.